These 32 T cell receptor beta chains share one sample of origin, sequenced in a study of blood T cell repertoires in COVID-19. TCRdb's table, derived via immunoSEQ multiplex PCR, lists solely in-frame clones and lacks some. The sample has about 150,000 clones, around 87% seen once. The specimen was peripheral blood. These receptors were collected from a man aged 18 to 29 with COVID-19, enrolled during active disease.

This clone has only one observation. The V call is TRBV4-3, the J call TRBJ2-7; the match to TRBD2 covers 12 bases. The germline CDR1 and CDR2 sequences are LGHNA and YSLEER. Losses at the gene ends were 3 bases for V and 0 bases for J; bases not matched to a gene: 3. The CDR3 has 16 amino acids. CDR3 region: CASSHTSGRSSYEQYF. CDR3 sequence (DNA): TGCGCCAGCAGCCACACTAGCGGGAGGTCCTCCTACGAGCAGTACTTC.

The CDR3 reads CASSQGRGLAGVADTQYF. CDR3 coding DNA: TGCGCCAGCAGCCAAGGAAGGGGACTAGCGGGAGTCGCAGATACGCAGTATTTT. V usage is TRBV4-3 and J usage is TRBJ2-3, with 14 positions matching TRBD2. The CDR3 covers 18 residues. From germline, CDR1 is LGHNA and CDR2 YSLEER. Losses at the gene ends were 1 base for V and 4 bases for J; bases not matched to a gene: 7.

The chain couples TRBV27 to TRBJ2-7; possibly TRBD2 for D (5 bases). Germline V gene lookup returns CDR1 MNHEY and CDR2 SMNVEV (reference sequence). This CDR3 spans 13 amino acids. The ends were cut back, 2 bases at V and 4 bases at J, with 9 bases in the middle. The CDR3 protein is CASSLGGFYEQYF. The CDR3 DNA reads TGTGCCAGCAGTTTAGGAGGTTTTTACGAGCAGTACTTC.

The rearrangement links TRBV4-1 to TRBJ1-2; D gene ambiguous. This CDR3 spans 14 amino acids. Germline V gene sequence: CDR1 MGHRA, CDR2 YSYEKL. V was clipped by 1 base and J by 7 bases, with 13 bases between them. The CDR3, as DNA: TGCGCCAGCAGCCAAGGCATCGGACTCTTTGGCTACACCTTC. Residues: CASSQGIGLFGYTF.

V is TRBV5-1 and J is TRBJ1-2; D gene ambiguous. Germline CDR1 and CDR2: SGHRS and YFSETQ. The V end was cut by 4 bases, the J end by 1 base, with 14 bases between. This CDR3 spans 15 amino acids. The CDR3, as DNA: TGCGCCAGCAGCCCTTTCCCGGGATATAACTATGGCTACACCTTC. It is translated as CASSPFPGYNYGYTF. Looking up the rest from reference TRBV5-1 and TRBJ1-2 gives the full variable domain: KAGVTQTPRYLIKTRGQQVTLSCSPISGHRSVSWYQQTPGQGLQFLFEYFSETQRNKGNFPGRFSGRQFSNSRSEMNVSTLELGDSALYLCASSPFPGYNYGYTFGSGTRLTVV.

The chain recombines TRBV30 with TRBJ1-5, with 9 bases aligning to TRBD1. CDR3 length: 14 amino acids. Per germline, CDR1 GTSNPN and CDR2 SVGIG (reference sequence). V dropped 1 base and J dropped 5; count of bases not matched to a gene: 3. The CDR3 DNA reads TGTGCCTGGAGTGCGAGGACAGGGGATCAGCCCCAGCATTTT. Encoded protein: CAWSARTGDQPQHF.

In its sample, this clone was seen once. The chain combines TRBV7-6 with TRBJ2-3; no clear D gene. V lost 5 bases, J lost 2 bases, and 11 bases lay in between. This CDR3 comprises 14 residues. Per germline, CDR1 SGHVS and CDR2 FNYEAQ. The CDR3 reads CASSPSPPTDTQYF. The CDR3 coding sequence is TGTGCCAGCAGCCCCAGTCCGCCCACAGATACGCAGTATTTT.

This clone was found once. The chain employs TRBV28 and TRBJ2-7, with 9 bases matching TRBD1. Germline CDR1 MDHEN, CDR2 SYDVKM. The CDR3 consists of 15 residues. With V trimmed by 1 base and J by 3 bases, 4 bases remained unmatched. The CDR3 sequence: CASSLSRDRDYEQYF. The CDR3 DNA sequence: TGTGCCAGCAGTTTATCCCGGGACAGGGACTACGAGCAGTACTTC.

The rearrangement links TRBV5-6 to TRBJ2-5, with a weak D call TRBD2 (7 bases). CDR3 length: 17 amino acids. Trimming cost V 0 bases and J 4 bases, with 19 bases left between them. Germline CDR1 reads SGHDT; CDR2 reads YYEEEE. The CDR3 bases are TGTGCCAGCAGCTTGGCCTCCATTCGGGGGGCTCCAGAGACCCAGTACTTC. This sequence encodes CASSLASIRGAPETQYF.

The chain links TRBV5-4 to TRBJ1-2; 8 positions match TRBD1. Germline V gene data show CDR1 as SGHNT and CDR2 as YYREEE (reference sequence). The CDR3 sequence is 13 residues long. With V trimmed by 6 bases and J by 5 bases, 6 bases remained unmatched. The CDR3 loop reads CASTPDRVYGYTF. For the CDR3, the DNA is TGTGCCAGCACTCCGGACAGGGTTTATGGCTACACCTTC.

V usage is TRBV7-9 and J usage is TRBJ1-4; perhaps TRBD1 as D (5 bases). The germline V gene encodes CDR1 SEHNR and CDR2 FQNEAQ (reference sequence). This CDR3 region has 15 residues. Trimming removed 6 bases from V and 6 bases from J, with 17 bases in between. This chain's CDR3 is CASSYDSGEYEKLFF. The CDR3 region has the DNA TGTGCCAGCAGTTACGACAGCGGGGAATATGAAAAACTGTTTTTT. The entire variable domain, with the rest obtained from reference TRBV7-9 and TRBJ1-4, is as follows: DTGVSQNPRHKITKRGQNVTFRCDPISEHNRLYWYRQTLGQGPEFLTYFQNEAQLEKSRLLSDRFSAERPKGSFSTLEIQRTEQGDSAMYLCASSYDSGEYEKLFFGSGTQLSVL.

The gene calls are TRBV12-3 or TRBV12-4 and TRBJ2-7; TRBD2 is a possible D gene (5 bases). Trimming cost V 3 bases and J 6 bases, with 12 bases left between them. The CDR3 length is 13 residues. The CDR3 nucleotides read TGTGCCAGCAGTTTCCGCTTTCGGGGCGAGCAGTACTTC. Amino acids: CASSFRFRGEQYF.

This chain joins TRBV6-5 and TRBJ2-1, with 11 bases matching TRBD1. This CDR3 is built from 16 residues. V lost 2 bases and J lost 9; bases outside the gene matches: 9. Germline V CDR1 and CDR2: MNHEY, SVGAGI. The DNA of the CDR3 is TGTGCCAGCAGTTACAACCGAAGGACAGGGGGCGGTGAGCAGTTCTTC. Protein sequence: CASSYNRRTGGGEQFF.

V is TRBV19 and J is TRBJ2-2, with no clear D. V was cut by 2 bases and J by 2 bases, with 9 bases left in between. This CDR3 has 15 residues. Germline values: CDR1 LNHDA, CDR2 SQIVND (reference sequence). The CDR3 DNA sequence: TGTGCCAGTAGTATATCAGCAGGCAACACCGGGGAGCTGTTTTTT. It encodes CASSISAGNTGELFF.

The chain links TRBV7-2 to TRBJ2-1; the D gene is possibly TRBD1 (7 bases). This CDR3 contains 15 residues. Trimming pared 2 bases from V and 5 bases from J, leaving 13 bases between. CDR1 is SGHTA, CDR2 FQGNSA, per germline. CDR3 coding DNA: TGTGCCAGCAGCTTAAATGCCAGGGGGGACAATGAGCAGTTCTTC. Translation gives CASSLNARGDNEQFF. Together with reference TRBV7-2 and TRBJ2-1, the CDR3 gives the full variable domain: GAGVSQSPSNKVTEKGKDVELRCDPISGHTALYWYRQSLGQGLEFLIYFQGNSAPDKSGLPSDRFSAERTGGSVSTLTIQRTQQEDSAVYLCASSLNARGDNEQFFGPGTRLTVL.

Written as DNA, the CDR3 is TGTGCCAGCAGCATCATAGGGACTAGCGATAATGAGCAGTTCTTC. Protein sequence: CASSIIGTSDNEQFF. This rearrangement joins TRBV7-2 to TRBJ2-1; 10 bases are a match to TRBD2. This CDR3 is 15 amino acids long. CDR1 SGHTA and CDR2 FQGNSA come from the germline V gene. With V trimmed by 5 bases and J by 7 bases, 8 bases remained unmatched.

The chain joins TRBV4-1 to TRBJ2-2, with D possibly TRBD2 on 5 matching bases. There are 14 residues in the CDR3. Trimming shortened V by 0 bases and J by 5 bases, and 7 bases separated the two germline ends. Germline CDR1 MGHRA, CDR2 YSYEKL. CDR3 region: CASSQDEGTGELFF. The CDR3 region has the DNA TGCGCCAGCAGCCAAGACGAGGGAACCGGGGAGCTGTTTTTT.

V and J are TRBV10-3 and TRBJ1-2; tentatively, D is TRBD1 (5 bases). The CDR3 totals 15 residues. The V and J ends lost 3 bases and 8 bases respectively, with 19 bases between them. The germline gives CDR1 ENHRY, CDR2 SYGVKD. The CDR3 region is CAISEPRAPSRGYTF. The CDR3 nucleotides are TGTGCCATCAGTGAACCCAGGGCCCCTTCGAGGGGCTACACCTTC.

V gene TRBV6-5 combines with J gene TRBJ2-5, with 9 bases fitting TRBD1. Looked up from germline, CDR1 is MNHEY and CDR2 is SVGAGI. The CDR3 is made up of 14 amino acids. The ends lost 6 bases at V and 5 bases at J; junction bases unmatched: 7. The CDR3 loop reads CASRPTGGEETQYF. The CDR3 DNA follows: TGTGCCAGCAGACCTACAGGGGGCGAGGAGACCCAGTACTTC.

The J gene is TRBJ2-4, the V gene TRBV28, with a tentative D call TRBD2 (7 bases). Germline V CDR1 and CDR2: MDHEN, SYDVKM. Trimming pared 7 bases from V and 1 base from J, leaving 11 bases between. This CDR3 has 14 residues. CDR3 region: CASTEGGAKNIQYF. The CDR3 bases are TGTGCCAGCACAGAGGGGGGGGCCAAAAACATTCAGTACTTC.

This clone was picked up many times. The chain carries TRBV11-2 and TRBJ2-1; no clear D gene. The CDR3 runs to 16 residues. Trimming shortened V by 3 bases and J by 1 base, and 13 bases separated the two germline ends. CDR1 is SGHAT, CDR2 FQNNGV, per germline. CDR3 nucleotides: TGTGCCAGCAGCTTCCTCTTGCGTCGATCCTACAATGAGCAGTTCTTC. Its translation is CASSFLLRRSYNEQFF.

The rearrangement joins TRBV6-2 or TRBV6-3 to TRBJ2-7; D might be TRBD2 (7 bases). Germline V gene sequence: CDR1 MNHEY, CDR2 SVGEGT. The ends were cut back, 5 bases at V and 2 bases at J, with 19 bases in the middle. The CDR3 has 16 residues. CDR3 DNA sequence: TGTGCCAGCAGTCTACCGGGGGGCAGGGCAACCTACGAGCAGTACTTC. Protein: CASSLPGGRATYEQYF.

This clone was found once. V usage is TRBV5-6 and J usage is TRBJ2-7, with 7 positions matching TRBD1. The CDR3 consists of 13 residues. Germline V gives CDR1 SGHDT, CDR2 YYEEEE. With 4 bases clipped from V and 2 bases from J, the junction kept 3 bases outside the gene matches. The CDR3 DNA reads as TGTGCCAGCAGCCCCGACAGGGCCTACGAGCAGTACTTC. Its translation: CASSPDRAYEQYF.

The chain carries TRBV6-6 and TRBJ1-2; TRBD1 aligns across 9 bases. V lost 2 bases and J lost 2; bases outside the gene matches: 0. CDR3 length: 14 amino acids. Germline V gene data show CDR1 as MNHNY and CDR2 as SVGAGI (reference sequence). This chain's CDR3 is CASSYGTGNYGYTF. The CDR3 bases are TGTGCCAGCAGTTACGGGACAGGGAACTATGGCTACACCTTC.

This clone was picked up a small number of times. The V gene is TRBV19, the J gene TRBJ1-2, with TRBD1 as a possible D gene (5 bases). Germline V gives CDR1 LNHDA, CDR2 SQIVND (reference sequence). Trimming took off 6 bases at V and 4 bases at J, with 21 bases between the two ends. This CDR3 comprises 16 residues. The CDR3 loop reads CASSDPAQGSAYGYTF. CDR3 in DNA: TGTGCCAGTAGCGACCCCGCTCAGGGATCGGCCTATGGCTACACCTTC.

The chain employs TRBV30 and TRBJ1-6; D is unclear. V was shortened by 3 bases and J by 4 bases, with 16 bases between the two germline ends. The CDR3 contains 16 residues. Germline V lookup: CDR1 GTSNPN, CDR2 SVGIG (reference sequence). CDR3 loop: CAWSMTPAGYNSPLHF. For the CDR3, the DNA is TGTGCCTGGAGCATGACACCCGCGGGGTATAATTCACCCCTCCACTTT.

This chain connects TRBV18 to TRBJ1-1, with 7 bases matching TRBD1. The length of the CDR3 is 12 residues. Germline CDR1 reads KGHSH; CDR2 reads LQKENI. V was clipped by 2 bases and J by 8 bases; unmatched bases: 2. CDR3 DNA: TGTGCCAGCTCACCAATGGGACAGGAAGCTTTCTTT. It codes for CASSPMGQEAFF. Full variable domain (missing parts from reference TRBV18 and TRBJ1-1): NAGVMQNPRHLVRRRGQEARLRCSPMKGHSHVYWYRQLPEEGLKFMVYLQKENIIDESGMPKERFSAEFPKEGPSILRIQQVVRGDSAAYFCASSPMGQEAFFGQGTRLTVV.

This clone was recorded a few times. The chain links TRBV2 to TRBJ1-1, with a weak D call TRBD1 (5 bases). CDR1 is SNHLY, CDR2 FYNNEI, per germline. V shed 3 bases and J shed 1 base, with 9 bases lying between them. This CDR3 contains 14 residues. The CDR3 DNA reads TGTGCCAGCAGTGACGCAGGGCGGAACACTGAAGCTTTCTTT. This sequence encodes CASSDAGRNTEAFF.

This clone was found once. The chain combines TRBV15 with TRBJ1-1; 10 bases line up with TRBD1. The junction had 3 bases not matched to a gene; V was cut back by 1 base and J by 7 bases. The CDR3 is 14 amino acids. The V gene's germline CDR1 is LNHNV and CDR2 YYDKDF (reference sequence). The CDR3 protein is CATSRGQGAGEAFF. Here the CDR3 DNA reads TGTGCCACCAGCAGAGGACAGGGGGCTGGTGAAGCTTTCTTT.

The chain combines TRBV5-5 with TRBJ2-7; 10 bases are shared with TRBD1. There are 17 residues in the CDR3. Germline CDR1 SGHKS, CDR2 YYEKEE (reference sequence). The junction had 16 bases not matched to a gene; V was cut back by 6 bases and J by 4 bases. CDR3 region: CASTLFPRDRGIYEQYF. The DNA of the CDR3 is TGTGCCAGCACCCTATTCCCCCGGGACAGGGGTATTTACGAGCAGTACTTC.

The chain joins TRBV19 to TRBJ1-2; TRBD1 matches at 7 bases. V gave up 3 bases and J gave up 5 bases; unmatched junction bases: 6. Germline-derived CDR1 and CDR2 are LNHDA and SQIVND (reference sequence). This CDR3 contains 14 residues. The CDR3 here is CASSIGGTDYGYTF. The DNA of the CDR3 is TGTGCCAGTAGTATCGGTGGGACAGATTATGGCTACACCTTC.

V usage is TRBV6-4 and J usage is TRBJ2-1, with 12 bases lining up with TRBD2. CDR1 is MRHNA, CDR2 SNTAGT, per germline. The CDR3 totals 16 residues. V gave up 6 bases and J gave up 8 bases; unmatched junction bases: 11. In DNA form, the CDR3 reads TGTGCCAGCAGGGGGCCTAGCGGGAGGGTAACCCATGAGCAGTTCTTC. Residues: CASRGPSGRVTHEQFF.